This record covers a single T cell receptor beta chain. The antigen is not known. The data originate from a study of cytomegalovirus exposure and HLA in healthy donors. The study, taken as a whole, reports: Later findings reportedly placed an Asian-associated ancestry cluster below the roughly 700-donor mean for N-insertions. The CMV antigen specificity of three CMV-associated chains was confirmed through in vitro analysis. Later work showed greater clonal expansion in HLA-associated TCR beta chains than in equally common others.

The PCR employed 60 Vbeta primers together with 13 Jbeta primers. The repertoire was sequenced with immunoSEQ multiplex PCR; TCRdb's copy has only in-frame clones and lacks some. The sample consists of roughly 150,000 clones, around four fifths of them appearing once. Germline V gene data show CDR1 as SGHVS and CDR2 as FQNEAQ. With 3 bases removed from V and 7 bases from J, the gap between germline ends came to 9 bases. The CDR3 extends over 12 amino acids. V gene TRBV7-8 combines with J gene TRBJ1-2; TRBD1 is a possible D gene (5 bases). This clonotype originated in a boy between 2 and 10 years old in good health and CMV-seronegative. The sequencing sample was made of PBMCs. CDR3 bases: TGTGCCAGCAGCTTCCAGGGTGTTGGCTACACCTTC. Protein product: CASSFQGVGYTF.